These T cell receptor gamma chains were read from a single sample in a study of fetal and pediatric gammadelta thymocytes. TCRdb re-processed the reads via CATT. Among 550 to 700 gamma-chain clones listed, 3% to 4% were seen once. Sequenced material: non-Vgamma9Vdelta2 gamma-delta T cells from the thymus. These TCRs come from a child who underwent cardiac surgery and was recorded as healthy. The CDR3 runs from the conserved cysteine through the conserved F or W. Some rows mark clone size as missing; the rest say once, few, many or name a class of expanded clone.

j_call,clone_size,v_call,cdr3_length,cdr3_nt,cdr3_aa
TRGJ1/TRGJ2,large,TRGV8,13,TGTGCCACCTGGGATGGTCAATTTCATAAGAAACTCTTT,CATWDGQFHKKLF
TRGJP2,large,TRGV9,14,TGTGCCTTGTGGGAGGTTAACGAACCCAAGATCAAGACGTTT,CALWEVNEPKIKTF
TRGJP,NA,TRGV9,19,TGTGCCTTGTGGGAGTCTACCCCCTCGCAAGAGTTGGGCAAAAAAATCAAGGTATTT,CALWESTPSQELGKKIKVF
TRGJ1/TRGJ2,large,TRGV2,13,TGTGCCACCTGGGACGGCGGTGGTTATAAGAAACTCTTT,CATWDGGGYKKLF
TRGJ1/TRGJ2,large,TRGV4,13,TGTGCCACCTGGGAGCCCAAGGGGTATAAGAAACTCTTT,CATWEPKGYKKLF
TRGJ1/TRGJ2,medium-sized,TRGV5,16,TGTGCCACCTGGGACAGGGGCCATTCGGATTATTATAAGAAACTCTTT,CATWDRGHSDYYKKLF
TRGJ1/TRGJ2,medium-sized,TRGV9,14,TGTGCCTTGTGGGACGCGAAATTTTATTATAAGAAACTCTTT,CALWDAKFYYKKLF
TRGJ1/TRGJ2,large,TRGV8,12,TGTGCCACCTGGGAGAATTATTATAAGAAACTCTTT,CATWENYYKKLF
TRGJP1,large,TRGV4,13,TGTGCCACCTGGGATCGGTCTGGTTGGTTCAAGATATTT,CATWDRSGWFKIF
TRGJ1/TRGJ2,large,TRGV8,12,TGTGCCACCTGGGATAAAGATTATAAGAAACTCTTT,CATWDKDYKKLF
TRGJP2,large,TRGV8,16,TGTGCCACCTGGGATAGGCATTGTAGTAGTGATTGGATCAAGACGTTT,CATWDRHCSSDWIKTF
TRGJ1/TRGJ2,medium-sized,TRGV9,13,TGTGCCTTGTGGCCAGCTGGTGGTTATAAGAAACTCTTT,CALWPAGGYKKLF
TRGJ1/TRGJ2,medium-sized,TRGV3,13,TGTGCCACCTGGGACAGAGATTATTATAAGAAACTCTTT,CATWDRDYYKKLF
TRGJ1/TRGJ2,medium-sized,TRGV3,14,TGTGCCACCTGGGACAGTCCTCTGGGGTATAAGAAACTCTTT,CATWDSPLGYKKLF
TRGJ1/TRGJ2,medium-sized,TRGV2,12,TGTGCCACCTGGGACGGGCCGTTTAAGAAACTCTTT,CATWDGPFKKLF
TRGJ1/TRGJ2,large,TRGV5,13,TGTGCCACCTGGGACAGGCTTCGATATAAGAAACTCTTT,CATWDRLRYKKLF
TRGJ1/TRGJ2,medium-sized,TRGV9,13,TGTGCCTTGTGGATATCGAATTATTATAAGAAACTCTTT,CALWISNYYKKLF
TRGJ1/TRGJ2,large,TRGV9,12,TGTGCCTTGTGGCTGAATTATTATAAGAAACTCTTT,CALWLNYYKKLF
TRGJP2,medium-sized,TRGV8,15,TGTGCCACCTGGGATAGGGGAACGGGAGATTGGATCAAGACGTTT,CATWDRGTGDWIKTF
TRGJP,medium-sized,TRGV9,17,TGTGCCTTGTGGGATCCCGCGAAAGAGTTGGGCAAAAAAATCAAGGTATTT,CALWDPAKELGKKIKVF
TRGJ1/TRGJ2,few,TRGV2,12,TGTGCCACCTGGGACTGCTATTATAAGAAACTCTTT,CATWDCYYKKLF
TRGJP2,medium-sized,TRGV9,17,TGTGCCTTGTGGGAGGTGCTGGGGTATAGTAGTGATTGGATCAAGACGTTT,CALWEVLGYSSDWIKTF